What follows describes a single T cell receptor beta chain. Its antigen is not identified. Quantitative molecular-barcoded 5'-RACE generated the TCR beta libraries. MiXCR, applied by TCRdb to the 5' RACE reads, yields one record per CDR3 protein. The sample yields fewer than 750,000 distinct CDR3 sequences, 19% seen once. The V end was cut by 5 bases, the J end by 5 bases, with 16 bases between. CDR3 length: 15 amino acids. From germline, CDR1 is MNHEY and CDR2 SMNVEV (reference sequence). These data come from a study of CD8 T cells in ankylosing spondylitis. Points from the study as a whole: Made up of eight highly homologous variants, a TCR beta motif appeared characteristic of ankylosing spondylitis blood. Reports say disease-linked clones showed up significantly more in matched ankylosing spondylitis synovial fluid.

The rearrangement joins TRBV27 to TRBJ1-5; D is unresolved. Sequenced: blood, either unsorted or a sorted T cell fraction (not recorded which). The TCR was taken from a male donor with ankylosing spondylitis. The DNA of the CDR3 is TGTGCCAGCAGTGCCAGGAGGGATCGGGATCAGCCCCAGCATTTT. Its translation: CASSARRDRDQPQHF.